This TCR beta chain was identified during a study of cytomegalovirus exposure and HLA in healthy donors. V lost 6 bases, J lost 3 bases, and 19 bases stayed unmatched. Germline-derived CDR1 and CDR2 are MDHEN and SYDVKM. The CDR3 runs 20 residues. 60 Vbeta and 13 Jbeta primers were used in PCR. TCRdb's table, derived via immunoSEQ multiplex PCR, lists solely in-frame clones and lacks some. This table has over 150,000 clones, around 80% appearing once. This receptor was identified in a male donor in good health and CMV-seropositive. Material: PBMCs. The chain is built from TRBV28 and TRBJ1-4; TRBD1 matches 10 bases. CDR3 coding DNA: TGTGCCAGCAGCTCGGCAGTTCCGGGACAGGGGCGGTACGCTAATGAAAAACTGTTTTTT. Residues: CASSSAVPGQGRYANEKLFF.